Listed below are T cell receptor beta chains from one sample, sequenced in a study of blood T cell repertoires in COVID-19. The protocol was immunoSEQ multiplex PCR, while the TCRdb copy is restricted to in-frame clones and leaves out a portion. The table shows approximately 84,000 clones, with about nine tenths occurring only once. Input material: peripheral blood. Receptors were obtained from a human donor with active COVID-19. The donor label of this sample is uncertain. Each CDR3 is given with its conserved first and last residue. Fields, in order: CDR3 protein, CDR3 DNA, V gene, D gene, clone size, J gene. A D gene is named only where the DNA matches it firmly. Clone sizes are given selectively: once, few, many, or a class where the clone is expanded.

CDR3: CASSLEGTSGSYEQYF
DNA: TGTGCCAGCAGCTTAGAAGGGACTAGCGGCTCCTACGAGCAGTACTTC
V: TRBV7-2
D: TRBD2
size: NA
J: TRBJ2-7

CDR3: CASSWELAGGDTQYF
DNA: TGTGCCAGCAGCTGGGAACTAGCGGGGGGGGATACGCAGTATTTT
V: TRBV5-4
D: TRBD2
size: NA
J: TRBJ2-3

CDR3: CASSTGTAGYGYTF
DNA: TGTGCCAGCAGTACAGGGACAGCGGGCTATGGCTACACCTTC
V: TRBV2
D: TRBD1
size: NA
J: TRBJ1-2

CDR3: CATSDPWTGGPGELFF
DNA: TGTGCCACCAGTGACCCGTGGACAGGGGGCCCCGGGGAGCTGTTTTTT
V: TRBV24-1
D: TRBD1
size: once
J: TRBJ2-2

CDR3: CASSLAGVGEAFF
DNA: TGTGCCAGCAGTTTGGCAGGGGTCGGTGAAGCTTTCTTT
V: TRBV12-3/TRBV12-4
D: NA
size: NA
J: TRBJ1-1

CDR3: CASSLGINYGYTF
DNA: TGCGCCAGCAGCCTCGGGATTAACTATGGCTACACCTTC
V: TRBV5-1
D: NA
size: once
J: TRBJ1-2

CDR3: CASSLPRDRGVYF
DNA: TGTGCCAGCAGTCTACCTCGGGACAGGGGAGTGTACTTC
V: TRBV9
D: TRBD1
size: NA
J: TRBJ2-7

CDR3: CASSQRGRINYGYTF
DNA: TGTGCCAGCAGCCAACGAGGGAGGATAAACTATGGCTACACCTTC
V: TRBV3-1/TRBV3-2
D: NA
size: once
J: TRBJ1-2

CDR3: CASSKRSSGGPYYEQYF
DNA: TGTGCCAGCAGCAAACGAAGTAGCGGGGGGCCTTACTACGAGCAGTACTTC
V: TRBV6-2/TRBV6-3
D: TRBD2
size: NA
J: TRBJ2-7

CDR3: CASSRSSGGARSTDTQYF
DNA: TGTGCCAGCAGTCGGTCTAGCGGGGGGGCTCGGAGCACAGATACGCAGTATTTT
V: TRBV6-2/TRBV6-3
D: TRBD2
size: NA
J: TRBJ2-3

CDR3: CATSREGQGAYNEQFF
DNA: TGTGCCACCAGCAGAGAGGGACAGGGGGCCTACAATGAGCAGTTCTTC
V: TRBV15
D: TRBD1
size: NA
J: TRBJ2-1

CDR3: CASSIAGRGHYEQYF
DNA: TGTGCCAGTAGTATAGCGGGCAGGGGGCACTACGAGCAGTACTTC
V: TRBV19
D: TRBD1
size: NA
J: TRBJ2-7

CDR3: CASRPIRTPYYEQYF
DNA: TGTGCCAGCAGGCCCATTCGTACCCCCTACTACGAGCAGTACTTC
V: TRBV28
D: NA
size: once
J: TRBJ2-7

CDR3: CATSAGGAQLDGYTF
DNA: TGTGCCACCAGTGCCGGCGGGGCTCAACTAGATGGCTACACCTTC
V: TRBV24-1
D: NA
size: NA
J: TRBJ1-2

CDR3: CASREARGFTDTQYF
DNA: TGTGCCAGCAGAGAGGCCCGAGGGTTCACAGATACGCAGTATTTT
V: TRBV28
D: NA
size: NA
J: TRBJ2-3

CDR3: CASSLGLAGSTSTDTQYF
DNA: TGTGCCAGCAGCTTAGGACTAGCGGGGAGCACCAGCACAGATACGCAGTATTTT
V: TRBV7-2
D: TRBD2
size: NA
J: TRBJ2-3

CDR3: CASSIKELYSNQPQHF
DNA: TGTGCCAGTAGTATAAAGGAGTTGTATAGCAATCAGCCCCAGCATTTT
V: TRBV19
D: NA
size: NA
J: TRBJ1-5

CDR3: CASSYSDRENGYTF
DNA: TGTGCCAGCAGTTACTCCGACAGGGAGAATGGCTACACCTTC
V: TRBV6-5
D: TRBD1
size: NA
J: TRBJ1-2

CDR3: CASSQYQGTYEQYF
DNA: TGTGCCAGCAGCCAGTATCAGGGAACTTACGAGCAGTACTTC
V: TRBV14
D: NA
size: NA
J: TRBJ2-7

CDR3: CATSSAPGGEQFF
DNA: TGTGCCACCAGCAGTGCCCCGGGAGGTGAGCAGTTCTTC
V: TRBV15
D: TRBD2
size: NA
J: TRBJ2-1

CDR3: CASSRGGLYIQYF
DNA: TGTGCCAGCAGTCGCGGGGGTCTGTACATTCAGTACTTC
V: TRBV12-3/TRBV12-4
D: TRBD2
size: NA
J: TRBJ2-4

CDR3: CASSSAGSEQYF
DNA: TGCGCCAGCAGCTCGGCCGGGAGCGAGCAGTACTTC
V: TRBV5-1
D: NA
size: NA
J: TRBJ2-7